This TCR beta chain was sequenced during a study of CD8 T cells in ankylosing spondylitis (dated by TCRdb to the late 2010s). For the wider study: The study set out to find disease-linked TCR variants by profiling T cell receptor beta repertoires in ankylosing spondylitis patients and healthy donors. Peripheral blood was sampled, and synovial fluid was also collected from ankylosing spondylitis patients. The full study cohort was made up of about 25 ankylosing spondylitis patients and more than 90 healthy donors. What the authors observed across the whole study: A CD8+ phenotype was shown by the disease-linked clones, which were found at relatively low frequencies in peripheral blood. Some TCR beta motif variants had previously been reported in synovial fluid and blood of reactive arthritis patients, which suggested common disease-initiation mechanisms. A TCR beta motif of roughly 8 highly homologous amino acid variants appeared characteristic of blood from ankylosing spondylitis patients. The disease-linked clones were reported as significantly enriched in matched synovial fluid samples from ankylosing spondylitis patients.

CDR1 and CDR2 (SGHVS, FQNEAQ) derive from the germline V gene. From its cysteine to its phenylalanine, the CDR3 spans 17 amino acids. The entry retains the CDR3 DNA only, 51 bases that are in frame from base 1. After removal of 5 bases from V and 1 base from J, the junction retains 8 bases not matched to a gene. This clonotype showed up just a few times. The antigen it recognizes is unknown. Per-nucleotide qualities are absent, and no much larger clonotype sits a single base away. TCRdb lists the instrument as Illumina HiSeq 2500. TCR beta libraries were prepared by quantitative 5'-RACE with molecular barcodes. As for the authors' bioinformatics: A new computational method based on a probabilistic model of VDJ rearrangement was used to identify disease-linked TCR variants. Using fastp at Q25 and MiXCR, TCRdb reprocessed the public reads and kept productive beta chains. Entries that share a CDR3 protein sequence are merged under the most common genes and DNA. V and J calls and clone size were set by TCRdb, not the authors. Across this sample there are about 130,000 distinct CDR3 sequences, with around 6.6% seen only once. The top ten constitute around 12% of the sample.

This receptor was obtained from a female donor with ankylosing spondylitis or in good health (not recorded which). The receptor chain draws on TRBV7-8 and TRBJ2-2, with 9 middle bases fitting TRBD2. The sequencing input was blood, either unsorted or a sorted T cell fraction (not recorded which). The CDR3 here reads CASSVTSLAGNTGELFF. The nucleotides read TGTGCCAGCAGCGTCACCTCACTAGCGGGGAACACCGGGGAGCTGTTTTTT.